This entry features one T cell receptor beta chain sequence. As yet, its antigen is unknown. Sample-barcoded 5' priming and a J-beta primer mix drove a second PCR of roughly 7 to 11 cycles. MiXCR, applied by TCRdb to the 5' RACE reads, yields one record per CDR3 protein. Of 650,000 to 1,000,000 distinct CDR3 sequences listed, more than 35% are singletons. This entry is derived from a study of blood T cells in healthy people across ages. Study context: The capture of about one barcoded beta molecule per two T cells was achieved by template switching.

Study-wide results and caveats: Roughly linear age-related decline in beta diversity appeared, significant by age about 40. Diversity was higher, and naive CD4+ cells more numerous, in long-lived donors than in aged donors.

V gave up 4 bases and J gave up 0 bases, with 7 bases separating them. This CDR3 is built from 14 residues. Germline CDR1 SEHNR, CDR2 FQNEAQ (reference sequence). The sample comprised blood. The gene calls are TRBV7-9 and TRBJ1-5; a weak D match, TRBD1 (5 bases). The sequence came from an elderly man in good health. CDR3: CASSSGPSNQPQHF. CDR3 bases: TGTGCCAGCAGCTCGGGACCTAGCAATCAGCCCCAGCATTTT.